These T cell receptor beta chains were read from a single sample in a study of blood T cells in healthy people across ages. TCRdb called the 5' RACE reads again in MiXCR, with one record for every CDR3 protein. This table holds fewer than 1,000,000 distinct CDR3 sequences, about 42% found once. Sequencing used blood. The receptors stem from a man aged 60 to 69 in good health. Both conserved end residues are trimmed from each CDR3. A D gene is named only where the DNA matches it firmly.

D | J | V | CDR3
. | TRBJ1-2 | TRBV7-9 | ASRSDSGYT
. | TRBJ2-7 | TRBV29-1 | SGRTGAYEQY
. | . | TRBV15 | ATSPNRSQETQY
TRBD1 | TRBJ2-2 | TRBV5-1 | ASSFNSDRGVNTGELF
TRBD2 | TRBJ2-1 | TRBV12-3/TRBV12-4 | ASSSAKTSGGPVRQGEQF
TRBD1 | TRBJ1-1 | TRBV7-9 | ASSSAGGLNTEAF
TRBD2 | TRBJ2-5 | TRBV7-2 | ASKERGAGETQY
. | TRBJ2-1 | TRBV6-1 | ASSETKEYNEQF
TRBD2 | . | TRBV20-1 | SAWAGELQETQF
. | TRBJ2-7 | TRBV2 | ASSTDTYEQY
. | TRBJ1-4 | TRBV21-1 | ASRLTRPATNEKLF
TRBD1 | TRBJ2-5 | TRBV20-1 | SAIWTGKETQY
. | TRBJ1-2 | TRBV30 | AWSVTGFGYT
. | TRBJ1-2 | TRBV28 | ASSLPLSWAGQEGYT
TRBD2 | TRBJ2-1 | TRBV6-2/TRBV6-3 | ASSYRSSGEYNEQF
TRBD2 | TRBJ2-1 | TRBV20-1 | CASSGGVTGKNIQF
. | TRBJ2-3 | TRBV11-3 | ASSLGGTLMDRAQY
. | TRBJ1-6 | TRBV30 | AWTSSYNSPLH
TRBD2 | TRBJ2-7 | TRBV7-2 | ASSLGRAGGPYEQY
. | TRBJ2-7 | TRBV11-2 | ASSLKVPDEQY
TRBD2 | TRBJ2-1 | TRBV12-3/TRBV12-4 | ASSLWSGGAYNEQF
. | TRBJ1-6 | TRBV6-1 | ASSEFLTGGLNSPLH
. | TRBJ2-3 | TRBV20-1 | SARDPRGDTQY
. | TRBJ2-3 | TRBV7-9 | ASSLTRQTTDTQY
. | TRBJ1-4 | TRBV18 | ASSPKGPTVGGEKLF
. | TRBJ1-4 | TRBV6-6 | ASSPDRGKLF
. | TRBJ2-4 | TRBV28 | ASSFDASLAKNIQY
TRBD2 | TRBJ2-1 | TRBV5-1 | ASSLTLAGGPPDEQF
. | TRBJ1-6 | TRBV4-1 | ASSQEVGQTLIGSPLH
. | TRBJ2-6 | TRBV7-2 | ASSLRSIQRGANVLT
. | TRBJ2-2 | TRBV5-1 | ASSLFPDTGELF
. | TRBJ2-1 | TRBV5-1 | ASSRSTQGGEQF
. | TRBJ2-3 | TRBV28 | ASSIVSTDTQY
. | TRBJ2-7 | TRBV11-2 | ASSLDWGDYEQY
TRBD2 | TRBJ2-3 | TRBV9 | ASSEHLAGGTDTQY
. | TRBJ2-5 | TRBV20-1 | SARDPFGTQTRETQY
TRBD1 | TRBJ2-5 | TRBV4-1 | ASSHPGQGTETQY
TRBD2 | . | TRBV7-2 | ASSLAIAGGPETQY
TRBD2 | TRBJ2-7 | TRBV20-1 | SARVPSRGKSSYEQY
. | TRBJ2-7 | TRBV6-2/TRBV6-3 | ASSYHGNEQY
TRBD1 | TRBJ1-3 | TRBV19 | ATATGTASGNTIY
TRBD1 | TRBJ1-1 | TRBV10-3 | ASQGQTNTKAF
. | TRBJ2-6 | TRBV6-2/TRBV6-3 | ASSYALGSGANVLT
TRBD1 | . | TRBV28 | ASSRSGTGAGTQY
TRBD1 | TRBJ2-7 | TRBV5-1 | ASSQLFSSGGAGYEQY
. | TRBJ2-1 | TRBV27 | ASSLGTIYNEQF
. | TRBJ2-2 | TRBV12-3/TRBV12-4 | ASSLDVRNTGELF
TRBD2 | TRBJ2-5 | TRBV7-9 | ASSLGGTSAETQY
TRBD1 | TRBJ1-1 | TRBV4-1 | ASSQVETGDTEAF
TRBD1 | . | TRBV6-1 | ASRTSRGDREAGTQY
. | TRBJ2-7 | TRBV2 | ASRFRRTAERQY
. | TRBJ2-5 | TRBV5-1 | ASSVDFWETQY
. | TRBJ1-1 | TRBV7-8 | ASSFGGGGQAF
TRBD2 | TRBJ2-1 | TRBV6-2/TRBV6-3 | ASSPLERGGVNEQF
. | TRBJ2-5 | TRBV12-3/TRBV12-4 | ASSSAHTRRWETQY
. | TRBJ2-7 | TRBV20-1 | SVTGVPAPQIYGQY
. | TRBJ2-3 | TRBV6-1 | ASSEVTGIGTDTQY
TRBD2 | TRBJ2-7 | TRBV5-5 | ASSLPIGREGEQY